Given below is one T cell receptor beta chain in context. What antigen it recognizes has not been identified. One base away there is no much larger clone; base qualities are not given. In the first month after transplant, blood samples were collected up to 4 times, and after that at least monthly when available. The library came from the immunoSEQ multiplex PCR assay. For most patients, genomic DNA was subjected to high-throughput TCR-beta CDR3 sequencing by Adaptive Biotechnologies. The paper's data handling went like this. Adaptive's ImmunoSEQ software was the source of the TCR sequencing data for 15 to 20 patients, while a few other patients were processed with MiXCR and VDJtools. Because the origin of CDR3 nucleotide sequences shared between donor and recipient could not be assigned, those sequences were removed. Alloreactive clones required at least 2-fold expansion over unstimulated cells and minimum CFSE-low frequency of 0.002% (template counts) or 0.001% (read counts). Mappable clones were those detected in sequenced pre-transplant spleen, lymph node, or MLR CFSE-low populations of the donor or recipient. Cumulative frequency of alloreactive clones was calculated as a percentage of all sequences weighted by copy number. TCRdb mirrors the immuneACCESS table, restricted to in-frame sequences. Some clones are absent from its copies; in checked studies, under half trace to an unresolved V gene, and the reason for the others is unknown. V, J and clone size derive from that table, while D and trimming were established from the DNA sequence. The sample yields about 9,500 clones; roughly 90% were counted once. The ten largest clones take up roughly 10% of the sample.

The sample is drawn from a study of graft-versus-host responses after intestinal transplantation (dated by TCRdb to about 2021). In the study overall: Multivisceral, liver-intestinal, or isolated intestinal transplants were received by the recipients. Every recipient was given anti-thymocyte globulin induction, followed by around three years of maintenance tacrolimus and steroids. Graft-versus-host and host-versus-graft alloreactive T cell clones were tracked in the graft, circulation and bone marrow after intestinal transplantation using bulk TCR-beta CDR3 sequencing. To identify alloreactive clones, pre-transplant mixed lymphocyte reaction products were sequenced and compared with unstimulated pre-transplant donor and recipient T cells. A cohort of approximately 24 intestinal transplant recipients, including one retransplant, was enrolled, and a few patients lacking pretransplant specimens were excluded. A peak of at least 4% donor T cells among recipient peripheral blood mononuclear cells was the definition used for donor T cell macrochimerism. Instead of going to the commercial service, samples from a few later patients were sequenced in-house on an Illumina MiSeq and processed with MiXCR. General study outcomes and caveats: The relatively low number and heterogeneity of intestinal transplant patients limited the conclusions. GvH clones were found in recipient bone marrow, and some of the GvH clones appeared earlier in ileal mucosa or blood, which is consistent with an intestinal mucosal origin. Early after transplant, peak levels of circulating GvH clones were found to be associated with declines in HvG clones. High GvH to HvG T cell clonal ratios were observed in the allografts of patients with donor T cell macrochimerism.

V lost 6 bases and J lost 6 bases; the stretch between them is 4 bases long. CDR3 length: 10 amino acids, cysteine to phenylalanine. The DNA shown is the 30-base CDR3, in frame from base 1. CDR1 and CDR2 are drawn from the germline V gene: MDHEN, SYDVKM. Material: PBMCs, obtained about 250 days after intestinal transplant. The chain was built from TRBV28 and TRBJ2-3; no D segment can be confidently identified. The sequence derives from a human patient who received an intestinal transplant, so some T cells may come from the graft donor. The CDR3 amino acid sequence is: CASSYDTQYF. The bases are TGTGCCAGCAGCTACGATACGCAGTATTTT.